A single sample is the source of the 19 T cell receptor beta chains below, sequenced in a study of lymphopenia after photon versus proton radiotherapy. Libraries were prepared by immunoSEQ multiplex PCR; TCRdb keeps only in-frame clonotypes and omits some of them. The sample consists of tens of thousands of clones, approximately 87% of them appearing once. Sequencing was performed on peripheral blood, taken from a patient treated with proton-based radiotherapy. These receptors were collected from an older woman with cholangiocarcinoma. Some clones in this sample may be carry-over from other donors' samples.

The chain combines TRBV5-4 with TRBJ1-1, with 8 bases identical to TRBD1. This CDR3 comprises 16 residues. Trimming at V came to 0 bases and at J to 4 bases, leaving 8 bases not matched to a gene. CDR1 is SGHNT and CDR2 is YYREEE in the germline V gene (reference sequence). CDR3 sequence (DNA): TGTGCCAGCAGCTTGGGTCAGCAGGGGGCTAGCACTGAAGCTTTCTTT. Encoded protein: CASSLGQQGASTEAFF.

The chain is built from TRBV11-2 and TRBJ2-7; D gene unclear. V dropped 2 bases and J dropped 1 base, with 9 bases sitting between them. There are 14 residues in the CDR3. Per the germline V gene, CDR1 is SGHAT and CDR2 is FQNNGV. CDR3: CASSLILESYEQYF. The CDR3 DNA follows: TGTGCCAGCAGCTTAATCCTGGAATCCTACGAGCAGTACTTC.

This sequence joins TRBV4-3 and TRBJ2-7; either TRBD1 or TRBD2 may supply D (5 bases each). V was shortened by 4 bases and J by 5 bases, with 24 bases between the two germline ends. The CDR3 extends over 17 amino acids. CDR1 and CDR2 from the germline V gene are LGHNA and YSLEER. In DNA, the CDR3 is TGCGCCAGCAGCCGATCCACCGGGACGTCGGTTTTCCACGAGCAGTACTTC. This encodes CASSRSTGTSVFHEQYF.

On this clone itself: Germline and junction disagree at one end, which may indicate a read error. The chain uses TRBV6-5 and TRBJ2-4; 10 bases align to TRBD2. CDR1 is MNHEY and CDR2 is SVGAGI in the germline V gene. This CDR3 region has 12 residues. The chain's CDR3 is CPKREGPNIQYF. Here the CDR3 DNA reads TGCCCGAAGCGGGAGGGCCCAAACATTCAGTACTTC.

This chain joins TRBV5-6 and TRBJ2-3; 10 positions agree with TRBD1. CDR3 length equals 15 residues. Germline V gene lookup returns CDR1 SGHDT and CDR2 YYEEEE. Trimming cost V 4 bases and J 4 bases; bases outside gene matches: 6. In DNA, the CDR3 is TGTGCCAGCAGCGGGGACAGGGGTTATTCAGATACGCAGTATTTT. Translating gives CASSGDRGYSDTQYF.

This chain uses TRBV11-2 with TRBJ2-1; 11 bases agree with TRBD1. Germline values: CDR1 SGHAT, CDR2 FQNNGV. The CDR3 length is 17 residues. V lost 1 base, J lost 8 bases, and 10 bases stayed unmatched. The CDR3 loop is CASSLVFQDRGRDEQFF. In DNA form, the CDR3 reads TGTGCCAGCAGCTTAGTATTCCAGGACAGGGGGCGTGATGAGCAGTTCTTC.

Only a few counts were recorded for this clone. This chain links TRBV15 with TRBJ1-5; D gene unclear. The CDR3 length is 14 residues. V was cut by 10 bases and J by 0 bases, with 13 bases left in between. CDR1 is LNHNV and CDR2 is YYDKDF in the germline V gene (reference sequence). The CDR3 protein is CAIKAGYSNQPQHF. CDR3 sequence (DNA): TGTGCCATCAAGGCAGGATATAGCAATCAGCCCCAGCATTTT.

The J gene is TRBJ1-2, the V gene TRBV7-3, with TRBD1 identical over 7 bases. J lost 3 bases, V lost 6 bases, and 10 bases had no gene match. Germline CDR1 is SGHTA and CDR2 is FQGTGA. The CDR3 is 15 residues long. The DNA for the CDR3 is TGTGCCAGCAGTTTGTTACCCGGACAGGACTATGGCTACACCTTC. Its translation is CASSLLPGQDYGYTF.

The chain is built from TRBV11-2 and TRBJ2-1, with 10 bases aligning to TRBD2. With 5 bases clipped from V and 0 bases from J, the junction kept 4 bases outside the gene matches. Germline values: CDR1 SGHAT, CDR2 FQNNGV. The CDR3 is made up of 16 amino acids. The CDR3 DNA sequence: TGTGCCAGCAGCCGTAGCGGGGGGTCCTCCTACAATGAGCAGTTCTTC. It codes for CASSRSGGSSYNEQFF.

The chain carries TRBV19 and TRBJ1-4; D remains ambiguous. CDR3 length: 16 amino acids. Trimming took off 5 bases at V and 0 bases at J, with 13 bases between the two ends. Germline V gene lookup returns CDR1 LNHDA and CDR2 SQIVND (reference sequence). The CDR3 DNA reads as TGTGCCAGTAGTGATTTGACGGTCACAACTAATGAAAAACTGTTTTTT. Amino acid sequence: CASSDLTVTTNEKLFF.

This CDR3 reads CASRLRVATENQPQHF. In DNA form, the CDR3 reads TGTGCCAGCAGACTAAGGGTGGCTACGGAGAATCAGCCCCAGCATTTT. J is TRBJ1-5 and V is TRBV2; D gene ambiguous. The germline V and J ends were trimmed by 6 bases and 4 bases, with 19 bases remaining between them. CDR3 size: 16 residues. Germline CDR1 and CDR2: SNHLY and FYNNEI.

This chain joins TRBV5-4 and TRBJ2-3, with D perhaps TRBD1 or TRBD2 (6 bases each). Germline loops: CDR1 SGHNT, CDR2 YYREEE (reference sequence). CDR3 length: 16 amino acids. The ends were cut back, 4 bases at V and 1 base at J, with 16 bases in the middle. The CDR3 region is CASSPPGASGTDTQYF. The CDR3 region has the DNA TGTGCCAGCAGCCCCCCGGGGGCTAGCGGCACAGATACGCAGTATTTT.

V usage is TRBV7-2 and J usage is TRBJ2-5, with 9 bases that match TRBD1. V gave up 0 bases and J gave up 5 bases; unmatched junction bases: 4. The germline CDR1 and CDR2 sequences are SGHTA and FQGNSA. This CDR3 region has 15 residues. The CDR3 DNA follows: TGTGCCAGCAGCTTAGCCCGGACAGGGGACGAGACCCAGTACTTC. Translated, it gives CASSLARTGDETQYF.

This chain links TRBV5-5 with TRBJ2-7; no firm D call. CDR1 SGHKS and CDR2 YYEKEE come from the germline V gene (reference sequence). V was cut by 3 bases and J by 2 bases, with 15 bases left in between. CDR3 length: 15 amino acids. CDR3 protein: CASSSDGRATYEQYF. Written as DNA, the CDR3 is TGTGCCAGCAGCTCGGACGGCAGAGCGACCTACGAGCAGTACTTC. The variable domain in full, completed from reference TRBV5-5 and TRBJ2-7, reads DAGVTQSPTHLIKTRGQQVTLRCSPISGHKSVSWYQQVLGQGPQFIFQYYEKEERGRGNFPDRFSARQFPNYSSELNVNALLLGDSALYLCASSSDGRATYEQYFGPGTRLTVT.

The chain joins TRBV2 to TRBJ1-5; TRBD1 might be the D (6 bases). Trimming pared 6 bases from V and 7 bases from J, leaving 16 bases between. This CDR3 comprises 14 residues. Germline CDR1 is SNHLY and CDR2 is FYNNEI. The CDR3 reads CASRANREGQPQHF. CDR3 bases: TGTGCCAGCAGAGCCAACAGGGAGGGCCAGCCCCAGCATTTT.

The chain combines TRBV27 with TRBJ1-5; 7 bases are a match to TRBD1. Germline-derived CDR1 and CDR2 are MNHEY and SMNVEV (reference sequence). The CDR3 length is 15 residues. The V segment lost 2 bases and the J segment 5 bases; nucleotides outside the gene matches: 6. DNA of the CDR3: TGTGCCAGCAGTTTACACAGGGGCGGGGATCAGCCCCAGCATTTT. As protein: CASSLHRGGDQPQHF.

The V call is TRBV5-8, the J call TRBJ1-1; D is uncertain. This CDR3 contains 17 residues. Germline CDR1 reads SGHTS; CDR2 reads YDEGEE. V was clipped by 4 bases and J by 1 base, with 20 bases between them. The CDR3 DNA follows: TGTGCCAGCAGCCCAGACCCTACGGAAATTCGGAACACTGAAGCTTTCTTT. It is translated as CASSPDPTEIRNTEAFF. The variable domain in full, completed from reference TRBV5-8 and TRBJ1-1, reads EAGVTQSPTHLIKTRGQQATLRCSPISGHTSVYWYQQALGLGLQFLLWYDEGEERNRGNFPPRFSGRQFPNYSSELNVNALELEDSALYLCASSPDPTEIRNTEAFFGQGTRLTVV.

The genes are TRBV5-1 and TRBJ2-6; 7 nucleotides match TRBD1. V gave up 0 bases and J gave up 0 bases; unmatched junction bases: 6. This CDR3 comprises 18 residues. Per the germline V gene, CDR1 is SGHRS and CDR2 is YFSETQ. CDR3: CASSLVVTGLSGANVLTF. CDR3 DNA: TGCGCCAGCAGCTTGGTAGTGACAGGGCTCTCTGGGGCCAACGTCCTGACTTTC.

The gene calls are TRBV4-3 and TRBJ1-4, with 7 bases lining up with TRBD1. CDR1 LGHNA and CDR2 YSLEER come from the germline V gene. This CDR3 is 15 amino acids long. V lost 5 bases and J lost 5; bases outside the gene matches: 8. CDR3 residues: CASSLQGPPNEKLFF. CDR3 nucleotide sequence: TGCGCCAGCAGCTTACAGGGGCCACCCAATGAAAAACTGTTTTTT.